What follows are 28 T cell receptor beta chains derived from one specimen sequenced in a study of metastatic and nonmetastatic thyroid tumors. TCRdb redid the clone calls on the PCR reads using MiXCR. Of about 26,000 clones in the sample, about 15% were seen once. None of the patients had undergone any treatment ahead of thyroid surgery. The material sequenced was blood. Every receptor here comes from a female donor with papillary thyroid cancer or a benign thyroid nodule (not recorded which). Some clones in this sample may be carry-over from other donors' samples.

This clone was seen at least ten times. The chain links TRBV9 to TRBJ2-7; D unresolved. V lost 2 bases and J lost 0, with 9 bases in between. Germline-derived CDR1 and CDR2 are SGDLS and YYNGEE. The CDR3 is 14 amino acids. In DNA, the CDR3 is TGTGCCAGCAGCGTTGGCGGTTCCTCCTACGAGCAGTACTTC. This encodes CASSVGGSSYEQYF.

This clone was found many times. V is TRBV4-1 and J is TRBJ1-1, with D perhaps TRBD1 (6 bases). The CDR3 covers 15 residues. Trimming removed 2 bases at V and 4 bases at J, with 14 bases between. The germline gives CDR1 MGHRA, CDR2 YSYEKL. The CDR3 DNA sequence: TGCGCCAGCAGCCAATTTTACAGGGACGGCACTGAAGCTTTCTTT. Encoded protein: CASSQFYRDGTEAFF.

In this sample, this clone turned up many times. This chain connects TRBV25-1 to TRBJ2-7; tentative D call: TRBD1 (5 bases). Trimming took 4 bases from V and 5 from J, leaving 12 bases between them. The germline V gene encodes CDR1 MGHDK and CDR2 SYGVNS. This CDR3 is 13 amino acids long. Written as DNA, the CDR3 is TGTGCCAGCAGTGGTGCAGGGCGCAACGAGCAGTACTTC. This codes for CASSGAGRNEQYF.

This clone was counted many times. The J gene is TRBJ1-1, the V gene TRBV6-1; a possible D gene is TRBD1 (6 bases). Looked up from germline, CDR1 is MNHNS and CDR2 is SASEGT. This CDR3 is 12 amino acids long. Between the trimmed V and J ends, which lost 10 bases and 3 bases, there was a span of 12 bases. CDR3 amino acids: CATYQGYTEAFF. For the CDR3, the DNA is TGTGCCACCTATCAGGGGTACACTGAAGCTTTCTTT.

This clone was detected ten times or more. This CDR3 reads CASSEFDGGANVLTF. The CDR3 DNA sequence: TGTGCCAGCAGTGAATTCGACGGTGGAGCCAACGTCCTGACTTTC. V usage is TRBV25-1 and J usage is TRBJ2-6; unclear D gene. CDR3 length equals 15 residues. CDR1 and CDR2 (germline): MGHDK, SYGVNS. The V gene lost 1 base and the J gene lost 7 bases, with 11 bases spanning the gap.

There are many counts of this clone. The J gene is TRBJ2-7, the V gene TRBV12-3 or TRBV12-4, with 8 bases aligning to TRBD2. This CDR3 has 14 residues. J gave up 2 bases and V 5 bases, and 5 bases lay outside the gene matches. The CDR3 DNA reads TGTGCCAGCAGTCTCCATAGCGGGGCCTACGAGCAGTACTTC. It yields the protein CASSLHSGAYEQYF.

In its sample, this clone was seen many times. The V and J genes are TRBV27 and TRBJ2-7, with unresolved D. Germline V lookup: CDR1 MNHEY, CDR2 SMNVEV (reference sequence). This CDR3 is built from 13 residues. V was clipped by 5 bases and J by 2 bases, with 10 bases between them. CDR3 region: CASSPAPAYEQYF. CDR3 DNA: TGTGCCAGCAGTCCAGCGCCCGCCTACGAGCAGTACTTC.

This clone was counted at least ten times. The rearrangement links TRBV7-9 to TRBJ2-5; D possibly corresponds to TRBD2 (5 bases). Germline-derived CDR1 and CDR2 are SEHNR and FQNEAQ (reference sequence). The germline V and J ends were trimmed by 1 base and 3 bases, with 9 bases remaining between them. This CDR3 comprises 14 residues. The CDR3: CASSLGPSKETQYF. The CDR3 region has the DNA TGTGCCAGCAGCTTAGGTCCTAGCAAAGAGACCCAGTACTTC.

Of note for this clone: This sequence may be a read error, since a much larger clone differs from it by one base. The sample contains more than one DNA sequence encoding this CDR3. J is TRBJ2-5 and V is TRBV20-1, with TRBD2 matching 10 bases. This CDR3 has 15 amino acids. Germline assignment: CDR1 DFQATT and CDR2 SNEGSKA (reference sequence). V was pared by 6 bases and J by 1 base, with 8 bases of the junction left unmatched. CDR3 in DNA: TGCAGTGCCCGGCGGGTAGCGGGAGGCCAAGAGACCCAGTACTTC. Amino acids: CSARRVAGGQETQYF.

This clone was seen ten or more times. The chain employs TRBV28 and TRBJ1-2, with D unresolved. This CDR3 spans 13 amino acids. The germline V gene has CDR1 MDHEN and CDR2 SYDVKM. The germline V and J ends were trimmed by 5 bases and 5 bases, with 12 bases remaining between them. The CDR3 DNA sequence: TGTGCCAGCAGTCCCCCGCCGGGGTATGGCTACACCTTC. Translation: CASSPPPGYGYTF.

The chain carries TRBV10-1 and TRBJ2-1; the D is unclear. The CDR3 runs to 15 residues. CDR1 is WNHNN and CDR2 is SYGVQD in the germline V gene (reference sequence). Between the trimmed V and J ends, which lost 3 bases and 0 bases, there was a span of 9 bases. This CDR3 is CASSEVGISYNEQFF. The CDR3, as DNA: TGCGCCAGCAGTGAAGTGGGGATCTCCTACAATGAGCAGTTCTTC.

The table lists this clone with many counts. This sample includes further DNA sequences coding for the same CDR3. This chain connects TRBV20-1 to TRBJ2-7; either TRBD1 or TRBD2 may supply D (5 bases each). The CDR3 has 12 residues. The V gene's germline CDR1 is DFQATT and CDR2 SNEGSKA (reference sequence). The ends were cut back, 5 bases at V and 3 bases at J, with 11 bases in the middle. CDR3 loop: CSAPLGDYEQYF. CDR3 nucleotide sequence: TGCAGTGCTCCACTAGGGGACTACGAGCAGTACTTC.

In this sample, this clone turned up many times. V is TRBV6-1 and J is TRBJ2-6; maybe TRBD1 (6 bases). Between the trimmed V and J ends, which lost 6 bases and 2 bases, there was a span of 11 bases. The CDR3 extends over 15 amino acids. Germline V gene lookup returns CDR1 MNHNS and CDR2 SASEGT. CDR3 sequence (DNA): TGTGCCAGCAGCGACAGGAGCGCTGGGGCCAACGTCCTGACTTTC. Protein sequence: CASSDRSAGANVLTF.

The chain recombines TRBV6-1 with TRBJ1-1, with D unclear. CDR3 length equals 13 residues. The germline V gene encodes CDR1 MNHNS and CDR2 SASEGT. Trimming pared 8 bases from V and 1 base from J, leaving 11 bases between. The CDR3 loop is CASLEAGNTEAFF. The DNA of the CDR3 is TGTGCCAGCCTTGAGGCAGGGAACACTGAAGCTTTCTTT.

With regard to this clone: Sequence at one end of the junction differs from germline and may be a read error. V usage is TRBV6-2 or TRBV6-3 and J usage is TRBJ1-2; no firm D call. This CDR3 spans 14 amino acids. Germline lookup yields CDR1 MNHEY and CDR2 SVGEGT. CDR3 coding DNA: TGTGCCAGCAGTTACGTCTCCAAGTCCTATGTCTACACCTTC. Translated: CASSYVSKSYVYTF.

In regard to this clone: The junction departs from the called germline gene at one end, perhaps through a read error. This chain links TRBV19 with TRBJ2-7, with 10 bases aligning to TRBD1. CDR1 is LNHDA and CDR2 is SQIVND in the germline V gene (reference sequence). This CDR3 contains 14 residues. The chain's CDR3 is CVSSGDRGPYEQYF. CDR3 DNA sequence: TGTGTCAGTAGTGGGGACAGGGGTCCCTACGAGCAGTACTTC.

The chain employs TRBV11-2 and TRBJ2-7; 15 bases fit TRBD2. Germline V gene sequence: CDR1 SGHAT, CDR2 FQNNGV. The CDR3 has 16 amino acids. The V segment lost 2 bases and the J segment 4 bases; nucleotides outside the gene matches: 3. Here the CDR3 DNA reads TGTGCCAGCAGCTTACGGACTAGCGGGAGGGAATACGAGCAGTACTTC. Protein product: CASSLRTSGREYEQYF.

This clone is labeled medium-sized. The V call is TRBV28, the J call TRBJ2-7; D not certain. This CDR3 comprises 13 residues. V was pared by 6 bases and J by 0 bases, with 9 bases between. Germline V gene data show CDR1 as MDHEN and CDR2 as SYDVKM. The CDR3 sequence is CASRGFSSYEQYF. CDR3 sequence (DNA): TGTGCCAGCAGGGGTTTTAGCTCCTACGAGCAGTACTTC.

This clone was counted many times. The genes are TRBV15 and TRBJ2-7; a possible D gene is TRBD1 (6 bases). This CDR3 has 13 residues. V lost 8 bases, J lost 6 bases, and 17 bases lay in between. CDR1 is LNHNV and CDR2 is YYDKDF in the germline V gene (reference sequence). CDR3 nucleotide sequence: TGTGCCACCGCCCAAACAGGGACATCCGAGCAGTACTTC. It encodes CATAQTGTSEQYF.

This clone was recorded a few times. The chain uses TRBV28 and TRBJ1-1; D is unresolved. V gave up 2 bases and J gave up 3 bases, with 13 bases separating them. CDR1 is MDHEN, CDR2 SYDVKM, per germline. The CDR3 sequence is 15 residues long. This chain's CDR3 is CASSLEALSDTEAFF. The CDR3 DNA reads TGTGCCAGCAGTTTAGAAGCTCTCTCAGACACTGAAGCTTTCTTT.

The CDR3 region is CASSGGQGANTEAFF. For the CDR3, the DNA is TGTGCCAGCAGCGGCGGACAGGGGGCGAACACTGAAGCTTTCTTT. The chain employs TRBV6-1 and TRBJ1-1, with TRBD1 identical over 11 bases. After removal of 6 bases from V and 1 base from J, the junction contained 4 bases not matched to a gene. Germline CDR1 MNHNS, CDR2 SASEGT. The CDR3 spans 15 residues.

The table lists this clone with many counts. This chain uses TRBV6-1 with TRBJ2-3; perhaps TRBD1 as D (6 bases). V was cut by 8 bases and J by 4 bases, with 22 bases left in between. Germline CDR1 and CDR2: MNHNS and SASEGT. The CDR3 length is 16 residues. The CDR3, as DNA: TGTGCCAGCGCACCCTCAAGGCGGGCAGGGGCAGATACGCAGTATTTT. This sequence encodes CASAPSRRAGADTQYF.

This clone was seen repeatedly, ten times or more. The gene calls are TRBV20-1 and TRBJ2-5; a weak D match, TRBD2 (6 bases). The CDR3 totals 14 residues. The V end was cut by 0 bases, the J end by 5 bases, with 13 bases between. Germline CDR1 and CDR2: DFQATT and SNEGSKA (reference sequence). The CDR3 DNA sequence: TGCAGTGCTAGAGATCCCGCGGGGAGGGAGACCCAGTACTTC. Translation gives CSARDPAGRETQYF.

The V call is TRBV20-1, the J call TRBJ2-2, with a weak D call TRBD2 (6 bases). CDR1 and CDR2 (germline): DFQATT, SNEGSKA (reference sequence). The CDR3 sequence is 15 residues long. V lost 1 base, J lost 6 bases, and 15 bases lay in between. The DNA for the CDR3 is TGCAGTGCTAGAGGCCGACTAGGGTTGTCCGGGGAGCTGTTTTTT. Protein: CSARGRLGLSGELFF.

The chain employs TRBV28 and TRBJ1-3, with a weak D call TRBD1 (6 bases). Between the trimmed V and J ends, which lost 7 bases and 6 bases, there was a span of 13 bases. Germline loops: CDR1 MDHEN, CDR2 SYDVKM. The CDR3 loop spans 13 amino acids. CDR3 coding DNA: TGTGCCAGCATCCTGGGGGCGATAAACACCATATATTTT. Translation gives CASILGAINTIYF. Combining the CDR3 with reference TRBV28 and TRBJ1-3 gives the whole variable domain DVKVTQSSRYLVKRTGEKVFLECVQDMDHENMFWYRQDPGLGLRLIYFSYDVKMKEKGDIPEGYSVSREKKERFSLILESASTNQTSMYLCASILGAINTIYFGEGSWLTVV.

This clone has a count of ten or more. Additional DNA sequences in this sample encode the identical CDR3. The rearrangement links TRBV27 to TRBJ2-2; D tentatively reads TRBD1 or TRBD2 (5 bases each). The CDR3 consists of 13 residues. V was pared by 6 bases and J by 4 bases, with 9 bases between. The V gene's germline CDR1 is MNHEY and CDR2 SMNVEV (reference sequence). CDR3 in amino acids: CASRKGTTGELFF. The CDR3 DNA follows: TGTGCCAGCAGGAAGGGGACCACCGGGGAGCTGTTTTTT.

This clone was counted at least ten times. This chain connects TRBV6-2 or TRBV6-3 to TRBJ2-5; a weak D match, TRBD2 (6 bases). Germline V gene sequence: CDR1 MNHEY, CDR2 SVGEGT. The CDR3 consists of 14 residues. Trimming cost V 2 bases and J 5 bases, with 12 bases left between them. The CDR3 DNA is TGTGCCAGCAGTTACGGGGCAGGGAGGGAGACCCAGTACTTC. This encodes CASSYGAGRETQYF.

This clone appeared a few times. The gene calls are TRBV28 and TRBJ2-7, with TRBD2 matching over 9 bases. CDR3 length: 16 residues. Germline V gene sequence: CDR1 MDHEN, CDR2 SYDVKM. The V gene end was trimmed by 4 bases and the J gene end by 3 bases; junction bases not matched to a gene: 10. Here the CDR3 reads CASSSNLAGDGYEQYF. CDR3 nucleotides: TGTGCCAGCAGTTCCAACTTAGCGGGAGATGGCTACGAGCAGTACTTC.